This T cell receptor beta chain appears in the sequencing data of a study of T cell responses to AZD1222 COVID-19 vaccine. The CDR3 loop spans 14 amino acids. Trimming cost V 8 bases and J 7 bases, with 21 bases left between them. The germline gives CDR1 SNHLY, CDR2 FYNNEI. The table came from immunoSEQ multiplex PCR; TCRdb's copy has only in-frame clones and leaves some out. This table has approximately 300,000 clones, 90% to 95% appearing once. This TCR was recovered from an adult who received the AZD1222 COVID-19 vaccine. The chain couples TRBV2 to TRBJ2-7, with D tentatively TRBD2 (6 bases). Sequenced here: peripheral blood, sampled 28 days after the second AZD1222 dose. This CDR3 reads CASHLSWGVWEQYF. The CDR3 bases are TGTGCCAGCCACCTTAGCTGGGGGGTTTGGGAGCAGTACTTC.